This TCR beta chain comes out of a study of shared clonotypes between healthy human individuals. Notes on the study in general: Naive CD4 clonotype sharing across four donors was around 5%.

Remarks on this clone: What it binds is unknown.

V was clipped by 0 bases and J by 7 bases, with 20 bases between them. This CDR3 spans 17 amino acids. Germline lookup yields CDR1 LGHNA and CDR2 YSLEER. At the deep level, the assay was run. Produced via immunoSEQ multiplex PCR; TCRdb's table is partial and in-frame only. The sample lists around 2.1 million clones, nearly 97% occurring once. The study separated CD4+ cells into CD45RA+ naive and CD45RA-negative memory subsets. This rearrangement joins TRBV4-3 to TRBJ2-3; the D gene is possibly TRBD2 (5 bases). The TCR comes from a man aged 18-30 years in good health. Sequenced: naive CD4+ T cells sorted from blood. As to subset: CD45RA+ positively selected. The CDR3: CASSQDGESANMNTQYF. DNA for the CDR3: TGCGCCAGCAGCCAAGACGGGGAGTCCGCAAACATGAATACGCAGTATTTT.